These 13 T cell receptor beta chains were all obtained from the same sample, sequenced in a study of blood T cell repertoires in COVID-19. Produced via immunoSEQ multiplex PCR; TCRdb's table is partial and in-frame only. This table holds some 180,000 clones, 65% to 85% found once. The sample comprised peripheral blood. Receptors originate from a woman in her thirties or forties with COVID-19, enrolled during active disease.

The rearrangement joins TRBV28 to TRBJ1-5, with TRBD1 as a possible D gene (5 bases). Per germline, CDR1 MDHEN and CDR2 SYDVKM. The CDR3 spans 12 residues. Trimming removed 9 bases from V and 7 bases from J, with 13 bases in between. The CDR3 nucleotides read TGTGCCAGTGGGGCAGTCGAGCAGCCCCAGCATTTT. This translates into CASGAVEQPQHF.

This clone was recorded at least ten times. The rearrangement joins TRBV3-1 (or the pseudogene TRBV3-2) to TRBJ2-7; 10 bases line up with TRBD1. CDR1 and CDR2 (germline): LGHDT, YNNKEL (reference sequence). V lost 4 bases to trimming and J lost 6 bases; unmatched junction nucleotides: 9. The CDR3 has 15 amino acids. CDR3 residues: CASSPPGQGYGEQYF. In nucleotides, the CDR3 is TGTGCCAGCAGCCCCCCGGGACAGGGGTATGGCGAGCAGTACTTC.

This clone has just one count. V gene TRBV5-1 combines with J gene TRBJ2-7; 10 bases are shared with TRBD2. With V trimmed by 4 bases and J by 2 bases, 6 bases remained unmatched. This CDR3 contains 15 residues. Germline CDR1 and CDR2: SGHRS and YFSETQ. The CDR3 is CASSPSSGGTYEQYF. The CDR3 nucleotides read TGCGCCAGCAGCCCTTCTAGCGGGGGTACCTACGAGCAGTACTTC.

The chain combines TRBV3-1 (or the pseudogene TRBV3-2) with TRBJ2-3, with TRBD1 as a possible D gene (6 bases). CDR1 is LGHDT and CDR2 is YNNKEL in the germline V gene (reference sequence). Trimming pared 4 bases from V and 1 base from J, leaving 15 bases between. This CDR3 has 16 amino acids. The CDR3 DNA sequence: TGTGCCAGCAGCCGCCTAACAGGGCTCGGCACAGATACGCAGTATTTT. This encodes CASSRLTGLGTDTQYF.

This clone appeared a few times. The chain employs TRBV19 and TRBJ2-5, with D tentatively TRBD2 (5 bases). The CDR3 spans 15 residues. V gave up 3 bases and J gave up 1 base, with 12 bases separating them. CDR1 LNHDA and CDR2 SQIVND come from the germline V gene (reference sequence). CDR3 nucleotide sequence: TGTGCCAGTAGTATGGCGGGCAGCGGCCAAGAGACCCAGTACTTC. It codes for CASSMAGSGQETQYF.

This clone was observed at least ten times. This chain joins TRBV7-8 and TRBJ2-1, with TRBD1 matching over 9 bases. Germline lookup yields CDR1 SGHVS and CDR2 FQNEAQ. The trim removed 3 bases at V and 8 bases at J, leaving 8 bases unmatched. CDR3 length: 15 amino acids. CDR3 in DNA: TGTGCCAGCAGCTTTAGGACAGGGGCAGTCCATGAGCAGTTCTTC. This translates into CASSFRTGAVHEQFF.

V is TRBV6-4 and J is TRBJ1-6; TRBD1 matches 7 bases. Trimming took 4 bases from V and 0 from J; bases not matched to a gene: 6. The CDR3 spans 17 residues. CDR1 and CDR2 from the germline V gene are MRHNA and SNTAGT. CDR3 nucleotides: TGTGCCAGCAGTGCGACAGGGCCGAGCTCCTATAATTCACCCCTCCACTTT. It specifies CASSATGPSSYNSPLHF.

This sequence joins TRBV18 and TRBJ2-1, with 12 bases identical to TRBD1. V dropped 2 bases and J dropped 9; count of bases not matched to a gene: 14. CDR1 is KGHSH and CDR2 is LQKENI in the germline V gene. The CDR3 runs to 18 residues. CDR3 in DNA: TGTGCCAGCTCACCAGCCGGGACAGGGGGCAATCAAGCAATTGAGCAGTTCTTC. Translation: CASSPAGTGGNQAIEQFF.

The chain uses TRBV6-6 and TRBJ1-1, with no clear D. The CDR3 sequence is 16 residues long. V dropped 2 bases and J dropped 1 base, with 14 bases sitting between them. The germline gives CDR1 MNHNY, CDR2 SVGAGI (reference sequence). CDR3 nucleotides: TGTGCCAGCAGTTACCCCCCGGAGCGTGGGAACACTGAAGCTTTCTTT. Amino acid sequence: CASSYPPERGNTEAFF.

This rearrangement joins TRBV5-6 to TRBJ2-2; TRBD2 matches at 7 bases. V gave up 0 bases and J gave up 4 bases; unmatched junction bases: 15. Looked up from germline, CDR1 is SGHDT and CDR2 is YYEEEE. The CDR3 extends over 19 amino acids. The chain's CDR3 is CASSLVAYGGNRITGELFF. The CDR3 coding sequence is TGTGCCAGCAGCTTGGTCGCCTACGGGGGGAACAGGATCACCGGGGAGCTGTTTTTT.

The rearrangement joins TRBV3-1 (or the pseudogene TRBV3-2) to TRBJ2-1; a weak D match, TRBD2 (5 bases). This CDR3 spans 15 amino acids. In germline, CDR1 is LGHDT, CDR2 YNNKEL (reference sequence). V lost 0 bases, J lost 5 bases, and 11 bases lay in between. CDR3 nucleotides: TGTGCCAGCAGCCAAGATATACTAGTAAACAATGAGCAGTTCTTC. This translates into CASSQDILVNNEQFF.

The J gene is TRBJ2-1, the V gene TRBV7-9; D is perhaps TRBD2 (7 bases). V was trimmed by 3 bases and J by 10 bases, leaving 19 bases between them. The germline CDR1 and CDR2 sequences are SEHNR and FQNEAQ (reference sequence). The CDR3 is 15 residues long. The CDR3 loop is CASSFVGGQAWEQFF. Here the CDR3 DNA reads TGTGCCAGCAGCTTTGTGGGGGGGCAAGCGTGGGAGCAGTTCTTC.

The chain employs TRBV7-6 and TRBJ1-1, with D hard to call. The V gene lost 5 bases and the J gene lost 6 bases, with 7 bases spanning the gap. CDR1 and CDR2 (germline): SGHVS, FNYEAQ. The CDR3 has 11 residues. CDR3 bases: TGTGCCAGCAGCCGTGGGCCTGAAGCTTTCTTT. Protein product: CASSRGPEAFF.